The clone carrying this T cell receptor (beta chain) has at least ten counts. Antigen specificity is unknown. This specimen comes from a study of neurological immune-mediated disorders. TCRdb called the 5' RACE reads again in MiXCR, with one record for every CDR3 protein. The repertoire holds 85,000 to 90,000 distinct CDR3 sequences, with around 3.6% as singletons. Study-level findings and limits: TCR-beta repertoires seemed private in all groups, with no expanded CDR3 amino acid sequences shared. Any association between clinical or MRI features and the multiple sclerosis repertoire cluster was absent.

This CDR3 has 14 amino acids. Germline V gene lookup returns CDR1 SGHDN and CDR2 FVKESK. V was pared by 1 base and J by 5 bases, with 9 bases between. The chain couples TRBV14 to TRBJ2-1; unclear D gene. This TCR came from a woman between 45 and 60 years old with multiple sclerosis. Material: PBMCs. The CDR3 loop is CASSQVWENNEQFF. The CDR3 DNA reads TGTGCCAGCAGCCAAGTATGGGAAAACAATGAGCAGTTCTTC.